These 21 T cell receptor beta chains came from one sample sequenced in a study of T cell responses to AZD1222 COVID-19 vaccine. Using immunoSEQ multiplex PCR, the repertoire was profiled, and TCRdb retains in-frame clones only, with some absent. The sample lists about 160,000 clones; roughly 90% were seen once. Sequencing used peripheral blood, obtained on day 0 of AZD1222 vaccination. These receptors all stem from an adult in good health.

The chain couples TRBV19 to TRBJ1-1, with D perhaps matching TRBD1 (5 bases). Trimming pared 4 bases from V and 1 base from J, leaving 13 bases between. Germline V gene data show CDR1 as LNHDA and CDR2 as SQIVND (reference sequence). The CDR3 has 15 residues. CDR3 sequence: CASSTGTASNTEAFF. CDR3 nucleotide sequence: TGTGCCAGTAGTACCGGGACGGCGTCGAACACTGAAGCTTTCTTT. The complete variable domain, with remaining parts taken from reference TRBV19 and TRBJ1-1, reads DGGITQSPKYLFRKEGQNVTLSCEQNLNHDAMYWYRQDPGQGLRLIYYSQIVNDFQKGDIAEGYSVSREKKESFPLTVTSAQKNPTAFYLCASSTGTASNTEAFFGQGTRLTVV.

The rearrangement links TRBV28 to TRBJ1-5, with D uncertain. Germline V gene lookup returns CDR1 MDHEN and CDR2 SYDVKM. The V end was cut by 7 bases, the J end by 6 bases, with 10 bases between. The CDR3 runs 12 residues. The CDR3 loop reads CASTRLIQPQHF. In DNA, the CDR3 is TGTGCCAGCACCAGATTAATTCAGCCCCAGCATTTT. The whole variable domain, filled in from reference TRBV28 and TRBJ1-5, reads DVKVTQSSRYLVKRTGEKVFLECVQDMDHENMFWYRQDPGLGLRLIYFSYDVKMKEKGDIPEGYSVSREKKERFSLILESASTNQTSMYLCASTRLIQPQHFGDGTRLSIL.

The gene calls are TRBV20-1 and TRBJ1-2; unclear D gene. The CDR3 spans 11 residues. Deletions cut 6 bases from V and 7 bases from J, with 12 bases between. Germline assignment: CDR1 DFQATT and CDR2 SNEGSKA (reference sequence). The CDR3 DNA is TGCAGTGCGACGACGGGAGTTGGCTACACCTTC. Translating gives CSATTGVGYTF.

The chain employs TRBV19 and TRBJ1-1; D not certain. The CDR3 has 14 residues. Trimming took 4 bases from V and 3 from J, leaving 12 bases between them. CDR1 and CDR2 from the germline V gene are LNHDA and SQIVND (reference sequence). CDR3 region: CASSTDEAYTEAFF. Written as DNA, the CDR3 is TGTGCCAGTAGTACCGATGAGGCGTACACTGAAGCTTTCTTT.

This clone was observed once. The genes are TRBV5-4 and TRBJ1-1; 7 bases fit TRBD1. Germline V gene lookup returns CDR1 SGHNT and CDR2 YYREEE (reference sequence). The J segment lost 2 bases and the V segment lost 4 bases, leaving 5 bases of the junction unmatched. CDR3 size: 14 residues. CDR3 coding DNA: TGTGCCAGCAGCACGGGACAGAGCAACACTGAAGCTTTCTTT. This gives the protein CASSTGQSNTEAFF.

This chain connects TRBV2 to TRBJ2-2; 7 bases align to TRBD2. The V segment lost 6 bases and the J segment 4 bases; nucleotides outside the gene matches: 5. The CDR3 runs 14 residues. Germline CDR1 SNHLY, CDR2 FYNNEI. Here the CDR3 DNA reads TGTGCCAGCAGGGGACTATCGGGCACCGGGGAGCTGTTTTTT. It specifies CASRGLSGTGELFF.

This clone showed up just a few times. The V gene is TRBV10-3, the J gene TRBJ1-2; a weak D match, TRBD1 (6 bases). Trimming pared 5 bases from V and 4 bases from J, leaving 17 bases between. This CDR3 has 15 residues. Germline CDR1 is ENHRY and CDR2 is SYGVKD. The CDR3 loop is CAISPPDRSRYGYTF. In nucleotides, the CDR3 is TGTGCCATCAGTCCCCCCGACAGGTCGCGCTATGGCTACACCTTC.

The chain joins TRBV5-1 to TRBJ2-3, with TRBD2 matching 12 bases. This CDR3 has 15 residues. CDR1 SGHRS and CDR2 YFSETQ come from the germline V gene. V lost 4 bases, J lost 4 bases, and 4 bases stayed unmatched. DNA of the CDR3: TGCGCCAGCAGCGCCCTAGCGGGGGGGGCAGATACGCAGTATTTT. Its protein product is CASSALAGGADTQYF.

The chain combines TRBV9 with TRBJ1-2, with D possibly matching TRBD1 (5 bases). CDR3 length: 14 amino acids. CDR1 SGDLS and CDR2 YYNGEE come from the germline V gene. V was pared by 0 bases and J by 6 bases, with 12 bases between. Here the CDR3 DNA reads TGTGCCAGCAGCGTAGGGGACCGGGGTAATGGCTACACCTTC. Translating it yields CASSVGDRGNGYTF.

CDR3: CATSDPGQLNQPQHF. CDR3 DNA sequence: TGTGCCACCAGTGATCCGGGACAGCTCAATCAGCCCCAGCATTTT. V usage is TRBV24-1 and J usage is TRBJ1-5; TRBD1 matches at 7 bases. Germline loops: CDR1 KGHDR, CDR2 SFDVKD. The length of the CDR3 is 15 residues. The J segment lost 3 bases and the V segment lost 3 bases, leaving 4 bases of the junction unmatched.

The J gene is TRBJ2-7, the V gene TRBV15; 9 nucleotides line up with TRBD1. Germline lookup yields CDR1 LNHNV and CDR2 YYDKDF (reference sequence). The V segment lost 0 bases and the J segment 2 bases; nucleotides outside the gene matches: 5. The CDR3 runs to 16 residues. CDR3 sequence reads: CATSRDVGTGPYEQYF. DNA of the CDR3: TGTGCCACCAGCAGAGATGTCGGGACAGGGCCCTACGAGCAGTACTTC.

The rearrangement uses TRBV29-1 and TRBJ2-5; possible D gene TRBD1, 6 bases. Germline-derived CDR1 and CDR2 are SQVTM and ANQGSEA. The CDR3 runs 13 residues. Trimming shortened V by 7 bases and J by 5 bases, and 17 bases separated the two germline ends. The CDR3: CSATRGVRETQYF. Written as DNA, the CDR3 is TGCAGCGCTACCAGGGGAGTTAGGGAGACCCAGTACTTC.

This clone was detected a few times. The chain has TRBV4-3 and TRBJ1-2; a possible D gene is TRBD1 (6 bases). This CDR3 spans 17 amino acids. The V end lost 0 bases, the J end lost 8 bases, and 22 bases lay between the germline ends. Germline V gene data show CDR1 as LGHNA and CDR2 as YSLEER. CDR3 DNA sequence: TGCGCCAGCAGCCAAGACCACAGGGAACGCACTCTCAGGGGCTACACCTTC. It specifies CASSQDHRERTLRGYTF.

V usage is TRBV3-1 (or the pseudogene TRBV3-2) and J usage is TRBJ1-3; the D is unclear. The V gene's germline CDR1 is LGHDT and CDR2 YNNKEL (reference sequence). V lost 8 bases and J lost 4, with 9 bases in between. The CDR3 spans 12 residues. This chain's CDR3 is CASAMQGNTIYF. The CDR3 nucleotides read TGTGCCAGCGCTATGCAGGGAAACACCATATATTTT.

Here the CDR3 reads CASSPQGWNTEAFF. In DNA, the CDR3 is TGTGCCAGCTCACCTCAGGGTTGGAACACTGAAGCTTTCTTT. This chain joins TRBV18 and TRBJ1-1, with D perhaps TRBD1 (5 bases). The V end was cut by 3 bases, the J end by 1 base, with 9 bases between. The CDR3 covers 14 residues. In germline, CDR1 is KGHSH, CDR2 LQKENI.

The chain uses TRBV6-5 and TRBJ1-5; D possibly corresponds to TRBD1 (6 bases). Germline values: CDR1 MNHEY, CDR2 SVGAGI. Trimming cost V 5 bases and J 0 bases, with 11 bases left between them. CDR3 size: 15 residues. In nucleotides, the CDR3 is TGTGCCAGCAGTCAGTCAGGGGATAGCAATCAGCCCCAGCATTTT. As protein: CASSQSGDSNQPQHF.

V usage is TRBV7-9 and J usage is TRBJ1-1; D is unresolved. The CDR3 runs 14 residues. V was cut by 1 base and J by 3 bases, with 9 bases left in between. Looked up from germline, CDR1 is SEHNR and CDR2 is FQNEAQ (reference sequence). The CDR3 protein is CASSLVPIHTEAFF. The CDR3 bases are TGTGCCAGCAGCTTAGTTCCGATCCACACTGAAGCTTTCTTT. Filled out from reference TRBV7-9 and TRBJ1-1, the complete variable domain reads DTGVSQNPRHKITKRGQNVTFRCDPISEHNRLYWYRQTLGQGPEFLTYFQNEAQLEKSRLLSDRFSAERPKGSFSTLEIQRTEQGDSAMYLCASSLVPIHTEAFFGQGTRLTVV.

This chain joins TRBV25-1 and TRBJ2-7, with 7 bases lining up with TRBD1. V lost 3 bases, J lost 1 base, and 6 bases stayed unmatched. Germline assignment: CDR1 MGHDK and CDR2 SYGVNS. The CDR3 runs 15 residues. The CDR3 here is CASSETKTGSYEQYF. CDR3 bases: TGTGCCAGCAGTGAGACGAAGACAGGGTCCTACGAGCAGTACTTC.

This clone appeared many times. The J gene is TRBJ1-1, the V gene TRBV7-9, with D possibly being TRBD1 (5 bases). From germline, CDR1 is SEHNR and CDR2 FQNEAQ (reference sequence). V gave up 5 bases and J gave up 0 bases, with 13 bases separating them. This CDR3 has 15 amino acids. CDR3 nucleotides: TGTGCCAGCAGCCCGGAGGGGTGGCTGAACACTGAAGCTTTCTTT. The encoded protein is CASSPEGWLNTEAFF. Drawing the rest from reference TRBV7-9 and TRBJ1-1, the complete variable domain is DTGVSQNPRHKITKRGQNVTFRCDPISEHNRLYWYRQTLGQGPEFLTYFQNEAQLEKSRLLSDRFSAERPKGSFSTLEIQRTEQGDSAMYLCASSPEGWLNTEAFFGQGTRLTVV.

The chain carries TRBV27 and TRBJ1-2; 7 nucleotides agree with TRBD1. V lost 3 bases and J lost 8; bases outside the gene matches: 9. The CDR3 sequence is 14 residues long. The germline CDR1 and CDR2 sequences are MNHEY and SMNVEV (reference sequence). For the CDR3, the DNA is TGTGCCAGCAGTTTGAGACAGGGCATTTGGGGCTACACCTTC. The encoded protein is CASSLRQGIWGYTF.

The V gene is TRBV9, the J gene TRBJ2-2, with TRBD2 matching 7 bases. CDR1 and CDR2 from the germline V gene are SGDLS and YYNGEE. The V segment lost 0 bases and the J segment 0 bases; nucleotides outside the gene matches: 2. CDR3 length: 16 residues. The chain's CDR3 is CASSVVAGANTGELFF. The CDR3 DNA is TGTGCCAGCAGCGTAGTTGCGGGGGCGAACACCGGGGAGCTGTTTTTT. The full variable domain, its missing parts supplied by reference TRBV9 and TRBJ2-2, is DSGVTQTPKHLITATGQRVTLRCSPRSGDLSVYWYQQSLDQGLQFLIQYYNGEERAKGNILERFSAQQFPDLHSELNLSSLELGDSALYFCASSVVAGANTGELFFGEGSRLTVL.